This paragraph reports one T cell receptor beta chain. This clone's antigen is unknown. Per-nucleotide qualities are absent, and no much larger clonotype sits a single base away. Using a constant-region primer and ProtoScript II reverse transcriptase, TCRbeta-specific cDNA was reverse-transcribed from 500 ng total RNA. The TCRbeta libraries were prepared through three rounds of nested multiplex PCR following a slightly modified ARM-PCR procedure. Each of the first two PCR rounds ran for around 9 cycles and used multiplex TRBV1-TRBV30 forward primers together with a Cbeta reverse primer. Sample barcodes and Illumina adapters were added in a final 25-cycle PCR with Deep VentR polymerase. Amplicons of 200-500 bp were gel-purified with a QIAquick gel extraction kit before sequencing. The TCRbeta amplicons were sequenced with 250-bp paired-end reads on an Illumina HiSeq 2500. The published analysis was carried out like this. Quality trimming of reads was performed with Trimmomatic v0.33, and paired reads were merged with FLASH v1.2.11 so that full CDR3 sequences could be recovered. V, D and J germline segments were assigned to the rearranged TCRbeta sequences by MiGEC v1.2.1b. VDJtools v1.0.0 computed clonotype statistics and Shannon-Wiener diversity indices. Except for diversity analysis, only the 250 most abundant clonotypes of each sample were used in subsequent analyses to reduce sampling bias. TCRdb cleaned the public reads at Q25 with fastp, built clones with MiXCR and kept in-frame beta chains. Duplicate CDR3 protein sequences are folded into a single record with the most common DNA and genes. TCRdb's processing, not the authors', yielded these V and J calls. This sample has about 300,000 distinct CDR3 sequences in its table, and roughly two thirds of those were observed once. The ten largest clonotypes hold roughly 10% of the sample.

The CDR3 spans 14 residues, from the cysteine through the phenylalanine. Only CDR3 DNA is held: 42 bases, read in frame from base 1. Looking up the germline V gene (reference sequence) yields CDR1 SEHNR and CDR2 FQNEAQ. Trimming accounts for 5 bases at V and 4 bases at J, while the number of junction bases matched to no gene is 5. RNA from unsorted whole blood was extracted with TRIzol reagent, and germline DNA was obtained with the DNeasy Blood & Tissue kit. At the time of sampling, the patients were treatment-naive and had chronic HBV infection. Before surgery, 4 to 5 milliliters of peripheral blood were collected into K2EDTA tubes. These data originate in a study of tumor-infiltrating lymphocytes in primary liver carcinoma (dated by TCRdb to the late 2010s). In the study overall: Roughly five patients with histopathologically diagnosed primary liver carcinoma underwent surgical resection in China between 2015 and early 2016. The five patients, three men and two women aged 30 to 69 years, had hepatocellular carcinoma (four) or combined HCC and intrahepatic cholangiocarcinoma (one). The five patients had tumors of stage T1-T3 N0M0, with maximum diameters ranging from about 4.2 to 11 cm. Each sample produced about 3.5 to 7.5 million productive TCRbeta reads, and read depth showed no significant difference between tissue types. For each liver tumor, the study sampled five regions along with adjacent normal tissue and blood, and applied TCRbeta repertoire sequencing, expression microarrays and whole-exome sequencing. A total of about 35 specimens from 5 patients underwent TCRbeta repertoire sequencing, comprising approximately 25 tumor regions, 5 adjacent noncancerous liver tissues and 5 peripheral blood samples. Reproducibility between technical replicate repertoires was high, with correlation coefficients above 0.95 and mean shared-clone rates approximately 0.9.

The paper's findings and limits, for the study overall: The study included only 4 to 6 patients, and the authors note findings should be validated in a larger study. The top 250 clones accounted for a significantly greater share of the repertoire in tumors than in blood (p = 0.039). Because the samples were bulk and unsorted, CD4+ and CD8+ T cell repertoires could not be compared. Repertoire overlap was higher between tumor regions (mean roughly 36%) than tumor-adjacent (approximately 17%) or tumor-blood (about 15%) pairs, consistent with antigen-driven expansion. Only the TCR beta chain was sequenced, so true repertoire diversity is likely underestimated because unpaired alpha chains were not captured.

The source material was peripheral blood. This receptor chain uses TRBV7-9 and TRBJ1-2; 9 nucleotides in the junction match TRBD1. This clonotype was sampled from a man aged 40-55 years with primary liver carcinoma and hepatitis B virus infection. The DNA sequence is as follows: TGTGCCAGCAGCCCTGGACAGGGGATCTATGGCTACACCTTC. This gives the protein CASSPGQGIYGYTF.